The next 10 T cell receptor beta chains were all read from a single sample in a study of technical replicates of blood from a handful of donors. Here immunoSEQ multiplex PCR was the method, and the copy in TCRdb shows in-frame clones only, minus some. The sample has approximately 73,000 clones, approximately 95% seen once. Sample: T cells isolated from PBMCs. The receptor set was obtained from a human donor in good health.

CDR3 sequence (DNA): TGCGCCAGCAGCTCAACAGGGCACGAGCAGTACTTC. Its translation: CASSSTGHEQYF. The rearrangement links TRBV5-1 to TRBJ2-7; weak D call: TRBD1 (6 bases). Germline CDR1 reads SGHRS; CDR2 reads YFSETQ. Trimming took off 3 bases at V and 5 bases at J, with 9 bases between the two ends. The CDR3 has 12 amino acids.

The chain uses TRBV4-1 and TRBJ2-5; 9 nucleotides match TRBD1. Looked up from germline, CDR1 is MGHRA and CDR2 is YSYEKL. V was pared by 3 bases and J by 7 bases, with 12 bases of the junction left unmatched. This CDR3 contains 16 residues. The CDR3 sequence is CASSQSRGQGWPTQYF. For the CDR3, the DNA is TGCGCCAGCAGCCAGAGTAGGGGACAGGGCTGGCCGACCCAGTACTTC.

V gene TRBV28 combines with J gene TRBJ1-4, with TRBD1 matching 7 bases. Unmatched junction bases numbered 16, after V lost 0 bases and J lost 0 bases. The CDR3 contains 21 residues. Per germline, CDR1 MDHEN and CDR2 SYDVKM. In DNA form, the CDR3 reads TGTGCCAGCAGTTTATGGCCGTCGAGGTGGGGACAGCCTGCAACTAATGAAAAACTGTTTTTT. Amino acids: CASSLWPSRWGQPATNEKLFF.

This chain connects TRBV6-1 to TRBJ1-1, with D tentatively TRBD1 (6 bases). Germline CDR1 and CDR2: MNHNS and SASEGT. The CDR3 extends over 15 amino acids. The germline V and J ends were trimmed by 3 bases and 3 bases, with 14 bases remaining between them. The CDR3 is CASSDLTGMDTEAFF. The CDR3 nucleotides are TGTGCCAGCAGTGACCTAACAGGGATGGACACTGAAGCTTTCTTT.

The genes are TRBV5-8 and TRBJ2-4, with 8 bases lining up with TRBD1. CDR1 is SGHTS and CDR2 is YDEGEE in the germline V gene. The CDR3 is 14 residues long. Trimming cost V 4 bases and J 9 bases; bases outside gene matches: 9. CDR3 nucleotide sequence: TGTGCCAGCAGCCTTACCGGACAGGGAAGCATTCAGTACTTC. The encoded protein is CASSLTGQGSIQYF.

The J gene is TRBJ2-1, the V gene TRBV25-1; no definite D call. This CDR3 is 11 amino acids long. Germline CDR1 and CDR2: MGHDK and SYGVNS. Trimming removed 7 bases from V and 6 bases from J, with 7 bases in between. The DNA of the CDR3 is TGTGCCAGCACGCCAGGCAATGAGCAGTTCTTC. Encoded protein: CASTPGNEQFF.

This clone was counted a few times. The V gene is TRBV20-1, the J gene TRBJ1-1; D unresolved. Germline V lookup: CDR1 DFQATT, CDR2 SNEGSKA (reference sequence). V lost 6 bases and J lost 5, with 10 bases in between. The CDR3 totals 11 residues. For the CDR3, the DNA is TGCAGTGCCCCGTCCGGTACTGAAGCTTTCTTT. Translation: CSAPSGTEAFF.

The V gene is TRBV4-2, the J gene TRBJ1-5; the match to TRBD1 covers 7 bases. The CDR3 length is 15 residues. From germline, CDR1 is LGHNA and CDR2 YNFKEQ. V was clipped by 1 base and J by 4 bases; unmatched bases: 4. In DNA form, the CDR3 reads TGTGCCAGCAGCCAAGGGGACAGCCCGAATCAGCCCCAGCATTTT. Translating gives CASSQGDSPNQPQHF.

This clone was counted a few times. The chain recombines TRBV6-1 with TRBJ1-5; TRBD1 aligns across 7 bases. The CDR3 is 13 amino acids. Germline CDR1 reads MNHNS; CDR2 reads SASEGT. Trimming took 7 bases from V and 6 from J; bases not matched to a gene: 6. In nucleotides, the CDR3 is TGTGCCAGCAAGGGGGCAGGGCCTCAGCCCCAGCATTTT. Amino acid sequence: CASKGAGPQPQHF.

The CDR3 DNA reads as TGTGCCAGCAGCCTACAGGGGATCTATGGCTACACCTTC. It specifies CASSLQGIYGYTF. The gene calls are TRBV13 and TRBJ1-2, with 7 bases aligning to TRBD1. CDR3 length: 13 residues. Germline-derived CDR1 and CDR2 are PRHDT and FYEKMQ (reference sequence). Trimming cost V 5 bases and J 4 bases; bases outside gene matches: 4.